Listed here are 16 T cell receptor beta chains from one sample, sequenced in a study of cytomegalovirus exposure and HLA in healthy donors. A multiplex PCR was run with 60 Vbeta primers and 13 Jbeta primers. The assay was immunoSEQ multiplex PCR, and TCRdb's table has in-frame clones only and misses some. The sample table sets out about 160,000 clones. Sequencing was carried out using PBMCs. These receptors all stem from a woman in her fifties or sixties in good health and CMV-seronegative.

V is TRBV13 and J is TRBJ1-1; D may be TRBD1 (6 bases). CDR1 is PRHDT and CDR2 is FYEKMQ in the germline V gene (reference sequence). The CDR3 is 13 residues long. With 5 bases removed from V and 5 bases from J, the gap between germline ends came to 12 bases. CDR3 nucleotide sequence: TGTGCCAGCAGCAGCTACAGGGTTACTGAAGCTTTCTTT. Its translation: CASSSYRVTEAFF.

The rearrangement uses TRBV5-1 and TRBJ1-5; 10 nucleotides agree with TRBD1. The germline gives CDR1 SGHRS, CDR2 YFSETQ. The J segment lost 6 bases and the V segment lost 4 bases, leaving 4 bases of the junction unmatched. This CDR3 has 14 residues. The CDR3 region has the DNA TGCGCCAGCAGCCCGACAGGGGGCGTTCAGCCCCAGCATTTT. Amino acids: CASSPTGGVQPQHF.

In nucleotides, the CDR3 is TGTGCCAGTAGCATGAAAGCAGCGGGGGTATTTGCGGCCCAGTACTTC. This sequence encodes CASSMKAAGVFAAQYF. The chain uses TRBV19 and TRBJ2-5, with 8 bases matching TRBD2. Trimming cost V 6 bases and J 9 bases; bases outside gene matches: 18. Germline V gene lookup returns CDR1 LNHDA and CDR2 SQIVND (reference sequence). This CDR3 is built from 16 residues. The variable domain in full, with the rest retrieved from reference TRBV19 and TRBJ2-5, is DGGITQSPKYLFRKEGQNVTLSCEQNLNHDAMYWYRQDPGQGLRLIYYSQIVNDFQKGDIAEGYSVSREKKESFPLTVTSAQKNPTAFYLCASSMKAAGVFAAQYFGPGTRLLVL.

As to this clone: Mismatch with germline at one junction end may stem from a read error. The chain employs TRBV9 and TRBJ2-2, with D possibly being TRBD2 (5 bases). CDR1 and CDR2 from the germline V gene are SGDLS and YYNGEE. The CDR3 runs 13 residues. The CDR3 coding sequence is TGTGCCAGCAGCGTAGGAGGGTCCGGAGAGCTGTTTTTT. This sequence encodes CASSVGGSGELFF.

The V and J genes are TRBV15 and TRBJ2-7, with a weak D call TRBD1 (6 bases). Trimming stripped 1 base from V and 6 bases from J, with 19 bases between. The germline V gene has CDR1 LNHNV and CDR2 YYDKDF (reference sequence). The CDR3 totals 16 residues. CDR3 in amino acids: CATSRVFIRGMGEQYF. The CDR3 nucleotides are TGTGCCACCAGCAGAGTTTTCATCAGGGGTATGGGCGAGCAGTACTTC.

As DNA, the CDR3 is TGTGCCAGCAGCCCAGGCGGTGGGGGAGGGCCGGGGGAGCTGTTTTTT. It translates to CASSPGGGGGPGELFF. This chain links TRBV7-3 with TRBJ2-2, with 7 bases matching TRBD2. The CDR3 sequence is 16 residues long. Germline loops: CDR1 SGHTA, CDR2 FQGTGA. The V gene end was trimmed by 5 bases and the J gene end by 8 bases; junction bases not matched to a gene: 14.

The J gene is TRBJ2-1, the V gene TRBV20-1; no reliable D call. This CDR3 spans 11 amino acids. The ends were cut back, 5 bases at V and 4 bases at J, with 6 bases in the middle. The germline V gene has CDR1 DFQATT and CDR2 SNEGSKA (reference sequence). The CDR3 protein is CSAGQYNEQFF. In DNA, the CDR3 is TGCAGTGCTGGCCAGTACAATGAGCAGTTCTTC.

The chain recombines TRBV7-9 with TRBJ2-5, with 7 bases fitting TRBD1. V shed 1 base and J 12 bases; nucleotides not matched to a gene: 8. The CDR3 length is 13 residues. CDR1 and CDR2 from the germline V gene are SEHNR and FQNEAQ (reference sequence). DNA for the CDR3: TGTGCCAGCAGCTTAGAAGGGGGCGGAGTAGAGTACTTC. Its protein is CASSLEGGGVEYF.

V is TRBV2 and J is TRBJ1-6; maybe TRBD1 (5 bases). Germline-derived CDR1 and CDR2 are SNHLY and FYNNEI. This CDR3 comprises 14 residues. Trimming shortened V by 5 bases and J by 9 bases, and 14 bases separated the two germline ends. Here the CDR3 reads CASSRTGGRSPLHF. CDR3 nucleotides: TGTGCCAGCAGTCGAACAGGCGGACGTTCACCCCTCCACTTT. Variable domain in full (rest from reference TRBV2 and TRBJ1-6): EPEVTQTPSHQVTQMGQEVILRCVPISNHLYFYWYRQILGQKVEFLVSFYNNEISEKSEIFDDQFSVERPDGSNFTLKIRSTKLEDSAMYFCASSRTGGRSPLHFGNGTRLTVT.

The J gene is TRBJ2-1, the V gene TRBV14; 10 bases are a match to TRBD2. The V segment lost 3 bases and the J segment 0 bases; nucleotides outside the gene matches: 8. The CDR3 spans 18 residues. Germline V gene lookup returns CDR1 SGHDN and CDR2 FVKESK. The CDR3 DNA sequence: TGTGCCAGCAGCCAGGGTAGCGGGGGGCCAACCTCCTACAATGAGCAGTTCTTC. The encoded protein is CASSQGSGGPTSYNEQFF.

This rearrangement joins TRBV7-9 to TRBJ2-1; TRBD2 matches at 11 bases. Looked up from germline, CDR1 is SEHNR and CDR2 is FQNEAQ (reference sequence). With 5 bases clipped from V and 3 bases from J, the junction kept 12 bases outside the gene matches. The CDR3 consists of 18 residues. As DNA, the CDR3 is TGTGCCAGCAGCCTGAGTAGCGGGGGGGCCAATGGCTACAATGAGCAGTTCTTC. Translated, it gives CASSLSSGGANGYNEQFF. The full variable domain, completed using reference TRBV7-9 and TRBJ2-1, is DTGVSQNPRHKITKRGQNVTFRCDPISEHNRLYWYRQTLGQGPEFLTYFQNEAQLEKSRLLSDRFSAERPKGSFSTLEIQRTEQGDSAMYLCASSLSSGGANGYNEQFFGPGTRLTVL.

This chain joins TRBV29-1 and TRBJ1-5; D ambiguous. In germline, CDR1 is SQVTM, CDR2 ANQGSEA. Trimming took off 4 bases at V and 3 bases at J, with 7 bases between the two ends. This CDR3 contains 12 residues. Here the CDR3 reads CSVGAANQPQHF. CDR3 sequence (DNA): TGCAGCGTTGGAGCTGCCAATCAGCCCCAGCATTTT.

V usage is TRBV9 and J usage is TRBJ2-5; the match to TRBD2 covers 16 bases. The CDR3 spans 18 residues. Germline CDR1 is SGDLS and CDR2 is YYNGEE. V lost 3 bases and J lost 4; bases outside the gene matches: 9. The CDR3 protein is CASSAGGTSGGAGETQYF. The CDR3 bases are TGTGCCAGCAGCGCTGGCGGGACTAGCGGGGGGGCGGGAGAGACCCAGTACTTC.

The DNA of the CDR3 is TGCGCCAGCAGCTTGACCGGGACTAAAGGGGGTGAGCAGTTCTTC. This translates into CASSLTGTKGGEQFF. The rearrangement links TRBV5-1 to TRBJ2-1; D may be TRBD2 (7 bases). CDR1 SGHRS and CDR2 YFSETQ come from the germline V gene. V was trimmed by 1 base and J by 9 bases, leaving 17 bases between them. This CDR3 has 15 amino acids. The full variable domain, its missing parts supplied by reference TRBV5-1 and TRBJ2-1, is KAGVTQTPRYLIKTRGQQVTLSCSPISGHRSVSWYQQTPGQGLQFLFEYFSETQRNKGNFPGRFSGRQFSNSRSEMNVSTLELGDSALYLCASSLTGTKGGEQFFGPGTRLTVL.

The chain uses TRBV29-1 and TRBJ2-7, with D tentatively TRBD1 (5 bases). CDR1 and CDR2 (germline): SQVTM, ANQGSEA. Trimming left V 6 bases short and J 0 bases short, with 12 bases between. The CDR3 spans 13 residues. DNA for the CDR3: TGCAGCGTCTTGAAGGACAACTCCTACGAGCAGTACTTC. It specifies CSVLKDNSYEQYF.

The chain recombines TRBV7-8 with TRBJ2-1; a weak D match, TRBD1 (6 bases). Germline CDR1 SGHVS, CDR2 FQNEAQ. The V gene lost 1 base and the J gene lost 9 bases, with 7 bases spanning the gap. This CDR3 is 12 amino acids long. The CDR3: CASSLDRAEQFF. The CDR3 DNA is TGTGCCAGCAGCTTAGACAGGGCTGAGCAGTTCTTC.